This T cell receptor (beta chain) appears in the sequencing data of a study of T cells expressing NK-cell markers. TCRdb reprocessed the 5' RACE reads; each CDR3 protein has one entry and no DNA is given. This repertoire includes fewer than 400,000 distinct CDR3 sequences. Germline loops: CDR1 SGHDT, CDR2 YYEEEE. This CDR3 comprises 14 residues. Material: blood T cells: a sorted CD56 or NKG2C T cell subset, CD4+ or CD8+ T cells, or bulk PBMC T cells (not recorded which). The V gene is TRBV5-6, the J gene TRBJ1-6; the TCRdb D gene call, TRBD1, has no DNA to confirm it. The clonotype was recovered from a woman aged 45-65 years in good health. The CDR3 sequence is CASSLRRQNSPLHF.